This entry lists 26 T cell receptor beta chains sequenced from one sample in a study of blood T cells in healthy people across ages. For the second PCR, which ran for about 6 to 12 cycles, a sample-barcoded 5' primer and a J-beta primer mix were used. TCRdb re-called the 5' RACE reads with MiXCR, one entry per CDR3 protein. This sample has 1.4 million or so distinct CDR3 sequences; approximately 39% occur once, and the top ten carry about 4.1%. Specimen: blood. The receptors here all came from a woman aged 18-35 years in good health.

This chain connects TRBV29-1 to TRBJ2-5; D perhaps matches TRBD2 (6 bases). The CDR3 loop spans 12 amino acids. V was pared by 4 bases and J by 5 bases, with 11 bases between. Germline-derived CDR1 and CDR2 are SQVTM and ANQGSEA. CDR3 bases: TGCAGCGTTGGCCGGGGGACTGAGACCCAGTACTTC. Translation: CSVGRGTETQYF.

This clonotype was seen more than once but under ten times. The rearrangement uses TRBV20-1 and TRBJ2-1; 10 bases are shared with TRBD1. The germline V gene has CDR1 DFQATT and CDR2 SNEGSKA (reference sequence). Losses at the gene ends were 7 bases for V and 6 bases for J; bases not matched to a gene: 6. The CDR3 loop spans 13 amino acids. CDR3 nucleotide sequence: TGCAGTGTTCCGGGACAGGGGCGCAATGAGCAGTTCTTC. Translation: CSVPGQGRNEQFF.

The chain uses TRBV5-1 and TRBJ1-1, with D possibly matching TRBD1 (5 bases). V lost 7 bases, J lost 8 bases, and 15 bases lay in between. The CDR3 extends over 12 amino acids. Germline CDR1 reads SGHRS; CDR2 reads YFSETQ. CDR3 nucleotide sequence: TGCGCCAGCTTCCAAAACAGGAACGAAGCTTTCTTT. Protein sequence: CASFQNRNEAFF.

This clonotype was picked up a small number of times. The chain carries TRBV3-1 and TRBJ1-6, with D perhaps matching TRBD1 (5 bases). CDR3 size: 16 residues. CDR1 LGHDT and CDR2 YNNKEL come from the germline V gene (reference sequence). Trimming shortened V by 6 bases and J by 7 bases, and 19 bases separated the two germline ends. The CDR3, as DNA: TGTGCCAGCAGTCCAGAGACAGATTCCCGAAATTCACCCCTCCACTTT. Amino acids: CASSPETDSRNSPLHF. Complete variable domain (other parts from reference TRBV3-1 and TRBJ1-6): DTAVSQTPKYLVTQMGNDKSIKCEQNLGHDTMYWYKQDSKKFLKIMFSYNNKELIINETVPNRFSPKSPDKAHLNLHINSLELGDSAVYFCASSPETDSRNSPLHFGNGTRLTVT.

As regards this clonotype: This sequence may be a read error, since a much larger clone differs from it by one base. The chain is built from TRBV29-1 and TRBJ2-1; possibly TRBD1 for D (5 bases). V lost 7 bases and J lost 3, with 13 bases in between. CDR1 and CDR2 (germline): SQVTM, ANQGSEA. This CDR3 contains 13 residues. CDR3 sequence (DNA): TGCAGCGCCGCGGCAGGGAACTACAATGAGCAGTTCTTC. Residues: CSAAAGNYNEQFF.

This rearrangement joins TRBV4-1 to TRBJ2-5; D gene ambiguous. The better agreement between TRBJ2-7 and the DNA end casts doubt on the J call. This CDR3 contains 15 residues. Germline CDR1 MGHRA, CDR2 YSYEKL. The CDR3 here is CASSQDPLNSYEQYF. The CDR3 DNA is TGCGCCAGCAGCCAAGATCCCCTAAACTCCTACGAGCAGTACTTC.

V usage is TRBV5-5 and J usage is TRBJ2-7, with TRBD2 matching 9 bases. The ends lost 0 bases at V and 4 bases at J; junction bases unmatched: 8. The CDR3 has 16 residues. Germline V gene sequence: CDR1 SGHKS, CDR2 YYEKEE (reference sequence). For the CDR3, the DNA is TGTGCCAGCAGCTTGGTCCCAGCGGGAGGTCCGTACGAGCAGTACTTC. This gives the protein CASSLVPAGGPYEQYF.

The sample holds a few counts of this clonotype. J is TRBJ1-2 and V is TRBV4-3; 9 positions agree with TRBD1. Losses at the gene ends were 4 bases for V and 6 bases for J; bases not matched to a gene: 6. There are 14 residues in the CDR3. Germline V gene data show CDR1 as LGHNA and CDR2 as YSLEER. CDR3 region: CASSLAGTGNGYTF. The CDR3 region has the DNA TGCGCCAGCAGCCTCGCCGGGACAGGGAATGGCTACACCTTC.

This chain uses TRBV20-1 with TRBJ2-2; 11 bases align to TRBD1. The V and J ends lost 0 bases and 5 bases, in that order; junction bases with no gene match: 5. The CDR3 contains 16 residues. Germline lookup yields CDR1 DFQATT and CDR2 SNEGSKA (reference sequence). The CDR3 coding sequence is TGCAGTGCTAGAGAGGGGGACAGGGGGGAAACCGGGGAGCTGTTTTTT. Translating it yields CSAREGDRGETGELFF.

This chain links TRBV4-3 with TRBJ2-2; D could derive from TRBD1 or TRBD2 (5 bases each). Germline CDR1 LGHNA, CDR2 YSLEER. The germline V and J ends were trimmed by 2 bases and 4 bases, with 11 bases remaining between them. The CDR3 contains 15 residues. The chain's CDR3 is CASSQLSGTTGELFF. The CDR3 region has the DNA TGCGCCAGCAGCCAACTATCGGGGACCACCGGGGAGCTGTTTTTT.

V gene TRBV6-6 combines with J gene TRBJ2-1, with D perhaps given as TRBD1 or TRBD2 (5 bases each). This CDR3 spans 16 amino acids. CDR1 MNHNY and CDR2 SVGAGI come from the germline V gene (reference sequence). The V gene lost 5 bases and the J gene lost 9 bases, with 23 bases spanning the gap. CDR3 in amino acids: CASSTLGGAGKGEQFF. For the CDR3, the DNA is TGTGCCAGCAGTACTCTTGGGGGAGCCGGGAAGGGTGAGCAGTTCTTC.

The chain employs TRBV6-5 and TRBJ1-2; D gene ambiguous. In germline, CDR1 is MNHEY, CDR2 SVGAGI. Trimming took 0 bases from V and 4 from J, leaving 12 bases between them. The CDR3 totals 15 residues. The CDR3 reads CASSYSGFRGYGYTF. The CDR3 nucleotides are TGTGCCAGCAGTTACTCCGGGTTTCGGGGCTATGGCTACACCTTC.

In the case of this clonotype: Being one base from a much bigger clone, this may be a read error. V gene TRBV28 combines with J gene TRBJ2-4, with 8 positions matching TRBD1. TRBJ2-7 matches the DNA end more closely, so the J call is doubtful. The CDR3 totals 14 residues. In germline, CDR1 is MDHEN, CDR2 SYDVKM. CDR3 in amino acids: CARRTSGQVSEQYF. DNA of the CDR3: TGTGCCCGCAGGACATCGGGACAGGTTTCCGAGCAGTACTTC.

This clonotype has at least ten counts. The V gene is TRBV7-9, the J gene TRBJ2-5; D may match TRBD1 or TRBD2 (5 bases each). The CDR3 is 13 residues long. Trimming removed 4 bases from V and 2 bases from J, with 8 bases in between. Germline CDR1 SEHNR, CDR2 FQNEAQ (reference sequence). The CDR3 spells CASSWDVQETQYF. The CDR3 bases are TGTGCCAGCAGCTGGGACGTACAAGAGACCCAGTACTTC.

The chain has TRBV9 and TRBJ2-1; 8 nucleotides agree with TRBD2. Gene TRBJ2-7 matches the end of the DNA better, so the J call may be wrong. Germline-derived CDR1 and CDR2 are SGDLS and YYNGEE. The CDR3 covers 15 residues. The CDR3 DNA is TGTGCCAGCAGCGTAGACGGGGGGGACTACAATGAGCAGTACTTC. It is translated as CASSVDGGDYNEQYF.

This clonotype has just a few counts. The chain links TRBV24-1 to TRBJ2-1, with D unclear. Germline CDR1 KGHDR, CDR2 SFDVKD. V lost 3 bases and J lost 0, with 14 bases in between. This CDR3 has 17 residues. In DNA form, the CDR3 reads TGTGCCACCAGTGATCCCCGAGGCGCGAGCTCCTACAATGAGCAGTTCTTC. This sequence encodes CATSDPRGASSYNEQFF.

The gene calls are TRBV6-6 and TRBJ2-1, with 9 bases lining up with TRBD2. Germline assignment: CDR1 MNHNY and CDR2 SVGAGI (reference sequence). With V trimmed by 5 bases and J by 11 bases, 13 bases remained unmatched. The CDR3 runs 15 residues. The DNA of the CDR3 is TGTGCCAGCAGTCTACTAGCGGGCAAGGTGAATAAGCAGTTCTTC. It yields the protein CASSLLAGKVNKQFF.

This clonotype appeared a few times. V and J are TRBV7-9 and TRBJ2-3; D is ambiguous. CDR3 length equals 15 residues. The ends were cut back, 8 bases at V and 1 base at J, with 16 bases in the middle. From germline, CDR1 is SEHNR and CDR2 FQNEAQ (reference sequence). The CDR3 is CASRRLPERTDTQYF. The CDR3 DNA reads as TGTGCCAGCCGACGGCTCCCCGAGCGCACAGATACGCAGTATTTT.

CDR3 DNA: TGTGCCATCTTTGATAGCGGAGGGCCCAACAATGAGCAGTTCTTC. Amino acid sequence: CAIFDSGGPNNEQFF. This chain joins TRBV10-3 and TRBJ2-1; perhaps TRBD2 as D (6 bases). Germline CDR1 is ENHRY and CDR2 is SYGVKD. Trimming took off 8 bases at V and 5 bases at J, with 19 bases between the two ends. The CDR3 is 15 residues long.

V is TRBV29-1 and J is TRBJ1-1; a possible D gene is TRBD1 (5 bases). The CDR3 spans 13 residues. Germline V gives CDR1 SQVTM, CDR2 ANQGSEA. V lost 8 bases and J lost 6, with 19 bases in between. CDR3 sequence reads: CSSRGSRTSEAFF. Written as DNA, the CDR3 is TGCAGCTCCCGGGGCAGTAGAACATCTGAAGCTTTCTTT.

The V call is TRBV30, the J call TRBJ2-7, with D perhaps matching TRBD2 (5 bases). V was shortened by 3 bases and J by 0 bases, with 12 bases between the two germline ends. CDR3 length equals 14 residues. Germline lookup yields CDR1 GTSNPN and CDR2 SVGIG (reference sequence). CDR3 DNA sequence: TGTGCCTGGAGAAGAATAGCGAGCTCCTACGAGCAGTACTTC. This translates into CAWRRIASSYEQYF.

The V gene is TRBV20-1, the J gene TRBJ2-4, with 8 bases that match TRBD1. The tail of the sequence fits TRBJ2-5 better, so the J call may be wrong. Germline V CDR1 and CDR2: DFQATT, SNEGSKA (reference sequence). The CDR3 has 15 residues. The CDR3 DNA follows: TGCAGTGCTACAGATCACAGGGGGAACCAAGAGACCCAGTACTTC. This gives the protein CSATDHRGNQETQYF.

The chain links TRBV20-1 to TRBJ1-5; 7 bases align to TRBD1. There are 14 residues in the CDR3. The germline gives CDR1 DFQATT, CDR2 SNEGSKA (reference sequence). Trimming at V came to 3 bases and at J to 5 bases, leaving 7 bases not matched to a gene. The CDR3 region is CSASPRQGHQPQHF. The CDR3 nucleotides are TGCAGTGCTAGTCCCCGACAGGGCCATCAGCCCCAGCATTTT.

V gene TRBV3-1 combines with J gene TRBJ1-1, with unresolved D. CDR3 size: 14 residues. Trimming removed 4 bases at V and 1 base at J, with 10 bases between. Germline V CDR1 and CDR2: LGHDT, YNNKEL (reference sequence). CDR3 bases: TGTGCCAGCAGCCCGGACTCCCGGAACACTGAAGCTTTCTTT. Encoded protein: CASSPDSRNTEAFF.

A few counts support this clonotype. CDR3 in DNA: TGTGCCAGCTCACCCAGGATAGCGGGAGGTCCTTCTTACAATGAGCAGTTCTTC. Its protein product is CASSPRIAGGPSYNEQFF. The J gene is TRBJ2-1, the V gene TRBV18; 10 bases align to TRBD2. Germline CDR1 KGHSH, CDR2 LQKENI. CDR3 size: 18 residues. The ends lost 3 bases at V and 4 bases at J; junction bases unmatched: 12.

This clonotype has a handful of counts. The chain couples TRBV2 to TRBJ2-7; TRBD1 might be the D (6 bases). The V gene lost 5 bases and the J gene lost 4 bases, with 12 bases spanning the gap. Germline V gene lookup returns CDR1 SNHLY and CDR2 FYNNEI. CDR3 length: 13 amino acids. The CDR3 spells CASSTDRRYEQYF. The CDR3 bases are TGTGCCAGCAGTACCGACAGGAGATACGAGCAGTACTTC.